What follows is one T cell receptor (beta chain) and its context. Its antigen is unidentified. The data belong to a study of T cells expressing NK-cell markers. General study points: The same clonotypes also predominated in the CD3+CD56-NKG2C+ fraction of a few donors.

5'RACE template switching built TCR beta cDNA with unique molecular identifiers. TCRdb reworked the 5' RACE reads into one entry per CDR3 protein, no DNA. Found here are hundreds of thousands of distinct CDR3 sequences; the top ten clones hold over 4%. The receptor comes from a man aged 18-69 years in good health. Material: blood T cells: a sorted CD56 or NKG2C T cell subset, CD4+ or CD8+ T cells, or bulk PBMC T cells (not recorded which).

This CDR3 is CASSPGRVSNYGYTF. The chain has TRBV7-9 and TRBJ1-2. Germline CDR1 and CDR2: SEHNR and FQNEAQ (reference sequence). The length of the CDR3 is 15 residues. The complete variable domain, with remaining parts taken from reference TRBV7-9 and TRBJ1-2, reads DTGVSQNPRHKITKRGQNVTFRCDPISEHNRLYWYRQTLGQGPEFLTYFQNEAQLEKSRLLSDRFSAERPKGSFSTLEIQRTEQGDSAMYLCASSPGRVSNYGYTFGSGTRLTVV.